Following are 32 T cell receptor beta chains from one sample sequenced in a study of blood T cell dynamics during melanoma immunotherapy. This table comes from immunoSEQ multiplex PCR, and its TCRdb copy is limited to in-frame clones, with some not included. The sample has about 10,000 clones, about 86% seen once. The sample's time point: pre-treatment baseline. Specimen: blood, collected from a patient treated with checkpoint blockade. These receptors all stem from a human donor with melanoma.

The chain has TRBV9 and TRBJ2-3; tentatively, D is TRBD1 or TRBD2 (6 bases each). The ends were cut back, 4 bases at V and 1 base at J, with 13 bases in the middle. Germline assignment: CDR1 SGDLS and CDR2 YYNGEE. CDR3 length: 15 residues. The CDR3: CASSLGGLGTDTQYF. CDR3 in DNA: TGTGCCAGCAGCCTCGGGGGCTTGGGCACAGATACGCAGTATTTT. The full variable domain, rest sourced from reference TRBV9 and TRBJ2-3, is DSGVTQTPKHLITATGQRVTLRCSPRSGDLSVYWYQQSLDQGLQFLIQYYNGEERAKGNILERFSAQQFPDLHSELNLSSLELGDSALYFCASSLGGLGTDTQYFGPGTRLTVL.

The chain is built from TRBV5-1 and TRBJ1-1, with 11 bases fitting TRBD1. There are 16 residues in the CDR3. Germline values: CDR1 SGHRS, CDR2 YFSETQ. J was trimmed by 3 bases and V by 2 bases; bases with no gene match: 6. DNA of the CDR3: TGCGCCAGCAGCTTAGGACAGGGGGCCATGGACACTGAAGCTTTCTTT. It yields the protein CASSLGQGAMDTEAFF. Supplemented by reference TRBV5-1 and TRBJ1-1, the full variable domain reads KAGVTQTPRYLIKTRGQQVTLSCSPISGHRSVSWYQQTPGQGLQFLFEYFSETQRNKGNFPGRFSGRQFSNSRSEMNVSTLELGDSALYLCASSLGQGAMDTEAFFGQGTRLTVV.

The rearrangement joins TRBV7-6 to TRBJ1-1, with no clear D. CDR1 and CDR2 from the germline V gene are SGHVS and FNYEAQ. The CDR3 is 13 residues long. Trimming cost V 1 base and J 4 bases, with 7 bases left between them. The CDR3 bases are TGTGCCAGCAGCTTAGGGAAAAGCACTGAAGCTTTCTTT. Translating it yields CASSLGKSTEAFF.

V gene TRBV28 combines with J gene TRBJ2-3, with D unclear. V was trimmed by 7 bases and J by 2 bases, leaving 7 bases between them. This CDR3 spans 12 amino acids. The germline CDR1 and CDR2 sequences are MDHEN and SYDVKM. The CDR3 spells CASTQNTDTQYF. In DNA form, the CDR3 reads TGTGCCAGCACCCAAAACACAGATACGCAGTATTTT.

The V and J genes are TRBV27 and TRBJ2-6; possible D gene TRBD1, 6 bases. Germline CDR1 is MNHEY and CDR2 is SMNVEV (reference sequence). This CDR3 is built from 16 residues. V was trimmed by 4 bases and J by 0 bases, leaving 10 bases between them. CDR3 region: CASSSGQFSGANVLTF. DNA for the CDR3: TGTGCCAGCAGTTCCGGACAGTTCTCTGGGGCCAACGTCCTGACTTTC.

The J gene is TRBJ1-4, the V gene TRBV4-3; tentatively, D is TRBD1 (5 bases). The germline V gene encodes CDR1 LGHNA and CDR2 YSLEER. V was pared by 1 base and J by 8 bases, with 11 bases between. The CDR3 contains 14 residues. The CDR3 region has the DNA TGCGCCAGCAGCCAAGTCAGGGTGGGGGAAAAACTGTTTTTT. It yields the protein CASSQVRVGEKLFF.

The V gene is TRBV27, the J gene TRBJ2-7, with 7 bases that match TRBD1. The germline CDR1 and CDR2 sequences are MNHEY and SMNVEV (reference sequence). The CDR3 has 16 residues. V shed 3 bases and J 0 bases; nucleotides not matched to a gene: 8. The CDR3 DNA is TGTGCCAGCAGTTTGGCCTCCGGGACAGCCTCCTACGAGCAGTACTTC. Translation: CASSLASGTASYEQYF.

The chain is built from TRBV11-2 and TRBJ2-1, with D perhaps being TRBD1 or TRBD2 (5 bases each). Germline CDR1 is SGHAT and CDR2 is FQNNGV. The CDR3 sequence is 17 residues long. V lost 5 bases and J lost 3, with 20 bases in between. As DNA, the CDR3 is TGTGCCAGCAGCCCGGCAGGGTCCTATGGAGGCTACAATGAGCAGTTCTTC. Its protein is CASSPAGSYGGYNEQFF.

CDR3 amino acids: CASSLLAGSYEQYF. As DNA, the CDR3 is TGTGCCAGCAGCTTGCTAGCGGGCTCCTACGAGCAGTACTTC. The chain combines TRBV5-5 with TRBJ2-7, with 8 bases fitting TRBD2. The germline gives CDR1 SGHKS, CDR2 YYEKEE (reference sequence). V lost 1 base and J lost 0; bases outside the gene matches: 0. CDR3 length equals 14 residues. Full variable domain (outside the CDR3, taken from reference TRBV5-5 and TRBJ2-7): DAGVTQSPTHLIKTRGQQVTLRCSPISGHKSVSWYQQVLGQGPQFIFQYYEKEERGRGNFPDRFSARQFPNYSSELNVNALLLGDSALYLCASSLLAGSYEQYFGPGTRLTVT.

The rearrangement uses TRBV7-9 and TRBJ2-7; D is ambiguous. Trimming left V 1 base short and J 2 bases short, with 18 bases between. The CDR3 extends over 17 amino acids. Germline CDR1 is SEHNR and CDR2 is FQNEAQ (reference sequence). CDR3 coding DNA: TGTGCCAGCAGCTTAGGGTCAAGGCCTCCGACCCCCTACGAGCAGTACTTC. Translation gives CASSLGSRPPTPYEQYF.

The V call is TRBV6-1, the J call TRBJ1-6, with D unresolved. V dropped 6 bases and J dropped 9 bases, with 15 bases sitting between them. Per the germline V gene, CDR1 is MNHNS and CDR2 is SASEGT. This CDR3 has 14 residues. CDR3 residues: CASSLPQNGSPLHF. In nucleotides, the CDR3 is TGTGCCAGCAGCCTCCCACAGAACGGTTCACCCCTCCACTTT.

CDR3 DNA: TGTGCCAGCAGCTTAGAAGTAGGGGGGACAGGGGGTAATCAGCCCCAGCATTTT. The encoded protein is CASSLEVGGTGGNQPQHF. This chain connects TRBV7-9 to TRBJ1-5, with 11 bases matching TRBD1. This CDR3 has 18 residues. The J segment lost 4 bases and the V segment lost 1 base, leaving 9 bases of the junction unmatched. Germline V lookup: CDR1 SEHNR, CDR2 FQNEAQ (reference sequence).

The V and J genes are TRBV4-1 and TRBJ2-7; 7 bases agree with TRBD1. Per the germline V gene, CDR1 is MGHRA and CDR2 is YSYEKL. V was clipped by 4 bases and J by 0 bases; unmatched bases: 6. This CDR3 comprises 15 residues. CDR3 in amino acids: CASSPGTASSYEQYF. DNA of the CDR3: TGCGCCAGCAGCCCAGGGACAGCTAGCTCCTACGAGCAGTACTTC.

CDR3 region: CASSLVVWGEAFF. In DNA, the CDR3 is TGTGCCAGCAGCTTAGTGGTGTGGGGTGAAGCTTTCTTT. The V gene is TRBV11-2, the J gene TRBJ1-1; D not certain. Deletions cut 1 base from V and 7 bases from J, with 10 bases between. Germline-derived CDR1 and CDR2 are SGHAT and FQNNGV. The CDR3 has 13 amino acids.

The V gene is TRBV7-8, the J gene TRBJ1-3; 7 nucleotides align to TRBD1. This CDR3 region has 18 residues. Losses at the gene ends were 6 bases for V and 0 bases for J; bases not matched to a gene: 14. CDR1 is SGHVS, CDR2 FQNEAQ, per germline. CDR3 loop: CASRRMGGQLSSGNTIYF. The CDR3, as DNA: TGTGCCAGCAGGCGGATGGGGGGACAGCTTAGCTCTGGAAACACCATATATTTT.

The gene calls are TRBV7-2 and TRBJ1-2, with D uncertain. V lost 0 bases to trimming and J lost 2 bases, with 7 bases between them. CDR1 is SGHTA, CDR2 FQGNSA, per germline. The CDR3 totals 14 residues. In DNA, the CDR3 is TGTGCCAGCAGCTTAGCCACGGGGAACTATGGCTACACCTTC. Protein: CASSLATGNYGYTF.

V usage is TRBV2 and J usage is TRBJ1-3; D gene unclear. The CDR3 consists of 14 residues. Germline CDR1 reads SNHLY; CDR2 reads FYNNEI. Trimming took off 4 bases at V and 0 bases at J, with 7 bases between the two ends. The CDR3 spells CASSGTASGNTIYF. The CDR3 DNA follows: TGTGCCAGCAGTGGAACAGCCTCTGGAAACACCATATATTTT.

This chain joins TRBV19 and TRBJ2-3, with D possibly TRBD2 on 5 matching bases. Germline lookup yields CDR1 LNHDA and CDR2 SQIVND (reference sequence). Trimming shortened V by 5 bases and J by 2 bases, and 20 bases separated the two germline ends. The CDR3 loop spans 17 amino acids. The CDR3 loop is CASSPIVDSSYTDTQYF. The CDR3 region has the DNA TGTGCCAGTAGTCCCATAGTGGACTCCTCTTACACAGATACGCAGTATTTT.

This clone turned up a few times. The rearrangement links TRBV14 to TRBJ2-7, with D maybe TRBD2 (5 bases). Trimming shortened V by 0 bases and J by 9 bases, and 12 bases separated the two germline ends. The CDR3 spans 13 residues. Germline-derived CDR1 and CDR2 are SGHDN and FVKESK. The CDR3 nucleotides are TGTGCCAGCAGCCAAGATTTGAGCGGTTGGCAGTACTTC. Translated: CASSQDLSGWQYF.

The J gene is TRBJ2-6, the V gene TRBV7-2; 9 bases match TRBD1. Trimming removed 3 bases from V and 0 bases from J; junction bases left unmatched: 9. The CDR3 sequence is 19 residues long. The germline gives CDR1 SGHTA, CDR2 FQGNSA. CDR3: CASSFDRGMGSSGANVLTF. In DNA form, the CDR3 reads TGTGCCAGCAGCTTCGACAGGGGGATGGGGAGCTCTGGGGCCAACGTCCTGACTTTC.

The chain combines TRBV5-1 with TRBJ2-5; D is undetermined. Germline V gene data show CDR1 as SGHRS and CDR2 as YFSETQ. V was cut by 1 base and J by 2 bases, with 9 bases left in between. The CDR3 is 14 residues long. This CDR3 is CASSLSGLQETQYF. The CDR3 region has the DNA TGCGCCAGCAGCTTGTCGGGCCTACAAGAGACCCAGTACTTC. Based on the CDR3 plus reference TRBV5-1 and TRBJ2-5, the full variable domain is KAGVTQTPRYLIKTRGQQVTLSCSPISGHRSVSWYQQTPGQGLQFLFEYFSETQRNKGNFPGRFSGRQFSNSRSEMNVSTLELGDSALYLCASSLSGLQETQYFGPGTRLLVL.

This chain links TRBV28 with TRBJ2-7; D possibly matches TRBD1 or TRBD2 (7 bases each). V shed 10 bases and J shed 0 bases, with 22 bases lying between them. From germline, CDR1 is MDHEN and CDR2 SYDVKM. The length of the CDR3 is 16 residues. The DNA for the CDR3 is TGTGCCACCTCTTCCAGGGGGGGTCATGCCTCCTACGAGCAGTACTTC. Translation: CATSSRGGHASYEQYF. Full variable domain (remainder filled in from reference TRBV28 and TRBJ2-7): DVKVTQSSRYLVKRTGEKVFLECVQDMDHENMFWYRQDPGLGLRLIYFSYDVKMKEKGDIPEGYSVSREKKERFSLILESASTNQTSMYLCATSSRGGHASYEQYFGPGTRLTVT.

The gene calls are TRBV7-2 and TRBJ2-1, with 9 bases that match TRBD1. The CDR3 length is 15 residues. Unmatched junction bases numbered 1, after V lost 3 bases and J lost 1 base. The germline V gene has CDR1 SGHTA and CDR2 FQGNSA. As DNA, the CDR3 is TGTGCCAGCAGCTTGGACAGGGGATCCTACAATGAGCAGTTCTTC. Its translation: CASSLDRGSYNEQFF.

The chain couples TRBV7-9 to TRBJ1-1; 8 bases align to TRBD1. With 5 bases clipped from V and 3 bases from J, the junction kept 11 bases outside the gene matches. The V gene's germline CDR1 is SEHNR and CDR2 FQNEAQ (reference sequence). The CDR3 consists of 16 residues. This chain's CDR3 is CASSPPSGQGDTEAFF. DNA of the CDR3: TGTGCCAGCAGCCCCCCCTCCGGACAGGGAGACACTGAAGCTTTCTTT. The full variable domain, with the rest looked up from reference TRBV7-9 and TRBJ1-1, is DTGVSQNPRHKITKRGQNVTFRCDPISEHNRLYWYRQTLGQGPEFLTYFQNEAQLEKSRLLSDRFSAERPKGSFSTLEIQRTEQGDSAMYLCASSPPSGQGDTEAFFGQGTRLTVV.

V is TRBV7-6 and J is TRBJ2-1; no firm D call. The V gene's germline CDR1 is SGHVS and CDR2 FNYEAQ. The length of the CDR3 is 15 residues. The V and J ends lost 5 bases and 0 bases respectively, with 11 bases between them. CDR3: CASSPTAFSYNEQFF. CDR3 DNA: TGTGCCAGCAGCCCTACAGCGTTCTCCTACAATGAGCAGTTCTTC.

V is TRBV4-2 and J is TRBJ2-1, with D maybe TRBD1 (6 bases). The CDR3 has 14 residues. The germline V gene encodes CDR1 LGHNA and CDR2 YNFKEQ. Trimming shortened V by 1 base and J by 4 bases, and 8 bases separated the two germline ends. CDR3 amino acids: CASSQGDNYNEQFF. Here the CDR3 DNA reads TGTGCCAGCAGCCAAGGGGACAATTACAATGAGCAGTTCTTC.

Here the CDR3 DNA reads TGTGCCAGCAGTTCCTACAGGTCTCTCTCCTATAATTCACCCCTCCACTTT. Its translation is CASSSYRSLSYNSPLHF. V usage is TRBV27 and J usage is TRBJ1-6; tentative D call: TRBD1 (5 bases). CDR1 MNHEY and CDR2 SMNVEV come from the germline V gene (reference sequence). Trimming removed 4 bases at V and 0 bases at J, with 13 bases between. The CDR3 has 17 amino acids.

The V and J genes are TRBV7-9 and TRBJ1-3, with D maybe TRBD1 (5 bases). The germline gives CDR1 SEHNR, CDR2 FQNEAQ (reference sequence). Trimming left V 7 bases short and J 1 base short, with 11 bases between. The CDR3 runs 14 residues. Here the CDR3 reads CASNGGESGNTIYF. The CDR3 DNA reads TGTGCCAGCAACGGGGGGGAATCTGGAAACACCATATATTTT.

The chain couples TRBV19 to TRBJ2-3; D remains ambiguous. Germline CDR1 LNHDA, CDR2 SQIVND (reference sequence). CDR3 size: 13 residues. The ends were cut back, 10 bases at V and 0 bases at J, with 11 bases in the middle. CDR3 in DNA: TGTGCCAAAGCTACATTTAGCACAGATACGCAGTATTTT. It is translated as CAKATFSTDTQYF.

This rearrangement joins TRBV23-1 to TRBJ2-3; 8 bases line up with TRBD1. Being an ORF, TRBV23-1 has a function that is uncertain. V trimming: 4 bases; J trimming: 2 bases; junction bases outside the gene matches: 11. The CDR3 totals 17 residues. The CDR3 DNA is TGCGCCAGCAGTCTAAGTGACGGACAGGGCAACACAGATACGCAGTATTTT. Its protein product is CASSLSDGQGNTDTQYF.

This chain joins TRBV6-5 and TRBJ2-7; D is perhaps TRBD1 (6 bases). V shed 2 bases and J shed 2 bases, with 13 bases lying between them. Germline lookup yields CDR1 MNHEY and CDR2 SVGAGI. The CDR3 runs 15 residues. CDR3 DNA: TGTGCCAGCAGTTACAACAGGGAGCCAACCTACGAGCAGTACTTC. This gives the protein CASSYNREPTYEQYF.

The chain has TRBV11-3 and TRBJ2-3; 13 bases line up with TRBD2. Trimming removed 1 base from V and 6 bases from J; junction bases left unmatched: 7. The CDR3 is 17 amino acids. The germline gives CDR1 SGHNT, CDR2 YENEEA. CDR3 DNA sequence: TGTGCCAGCAGCTTAGGCGGACTAGCGGGGGCGGGGGATACGCAGTATTTT. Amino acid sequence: CASSLGGLAGAGDTQYF. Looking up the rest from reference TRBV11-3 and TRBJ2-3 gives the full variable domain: EAGVVQSPRYKIIEKKQPVAFWCNPISGHNTLYWYLQNLGQGPELLIRYENEEAVDDSQLPKDRFSAERLKGVDSTLKIQPAELGDSAVYLCASSLGGLAGAGDTQYFGPGTRLTVL.